This T cell receptor (beta chain) came from a study of blood T cells in healthy people across ages. Study results and caveats: Researchers deemed the diversity estimates from one million T cells underestimates. Correlation between TCR beta diversity and naive T cell percentage was strong.

Notes on this clonotype: Its antigen remains unknown.

Combining a sample-barcoded 5' primer with a J-beta primer mix, a second PCR ran for roughly 7 to 12 cycles. TCRdb reprocessed the 5' RACE reads with MiXCR, giving one entry per CDR3 protein. The top ten hold around 21% of the sample, which has around 900,000 distinct CDR3 sequences, roughly 51% seen once. The specimen sequenced was blood. The origin of this receptor is a woman aged 60-75 years in good health.

CDR3 nucleotide sequence: TGCGCCAGCTGGGACAGCAATTATCACGAGCAGTACTTC. Residues: CASWDSNYHEQYF. The rearrangement uses TRBV5-1 and TRBJ2-7; TRBD1 matches 7 bases. V trimming: 7 bases; J trimming: 5 bases; junction bases outside the gene matches: 9. The CDR3 consists of 13 residues. The V gene's germline CDR1 is SGHRS and CDR2 YFSETQ.